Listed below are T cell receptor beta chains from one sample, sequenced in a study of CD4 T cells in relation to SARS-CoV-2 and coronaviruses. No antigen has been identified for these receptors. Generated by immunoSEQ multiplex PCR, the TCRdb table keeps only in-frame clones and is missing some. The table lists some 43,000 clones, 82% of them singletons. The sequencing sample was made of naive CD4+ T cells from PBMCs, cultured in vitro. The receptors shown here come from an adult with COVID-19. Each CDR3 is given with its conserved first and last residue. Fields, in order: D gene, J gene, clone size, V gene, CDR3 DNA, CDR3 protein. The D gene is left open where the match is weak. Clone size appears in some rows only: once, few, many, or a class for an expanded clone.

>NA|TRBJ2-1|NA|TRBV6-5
TGTGCCAGCTCGAGGGGGACATGGAACAATGAGCAGTTCTTC
CASSRGTWNNEQFF
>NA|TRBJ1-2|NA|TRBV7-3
TGTGCCAGCAGCTTAACTTCGGTAGGGGATTCTAACTATGGCTACACCTTC
CASSLTSVGDSNYGYTF
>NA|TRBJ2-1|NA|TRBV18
TGTGCCAGCTCACAGGTGATCGGGACGGGAAGAAATGAGCAGTTCTTC
CASSQVIGTGRNEQFF
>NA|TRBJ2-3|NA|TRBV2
TGTGCCAGCAGCGAGTTTAGGGGCACAGATACGCAGTATTTT
CASSEFRGTDTQYF
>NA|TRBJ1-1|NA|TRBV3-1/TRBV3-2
TGTGCCAGCAGCCAGCACGGCCTGAACACTGAAGCTTTCTTT
CASSQHGLNTEAFF
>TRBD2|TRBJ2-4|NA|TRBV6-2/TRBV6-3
TGTGCCAGCAGTTACGGACTAGCGGGATTCTCCAAAAACATTCAGTACTTC
CASSYGLAGFSKNIQYF
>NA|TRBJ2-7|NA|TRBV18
TGTGCCAGCTCACCACCAATAGGTCTAGCTCCCCAAGCCTACGAGCAGTACTTC
CASSPPIGLAPQAYEQYF
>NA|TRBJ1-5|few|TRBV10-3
TGTGCCATCAGTGAGGGGGGACTCGATCAGCCCCAGCATTTT
CAISEGGLDQPQHF
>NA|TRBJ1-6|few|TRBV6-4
TGTGCCAGCAGCGACAGGTCTAATTCACCCCTCCACTTT
CASSDRSNSPLHF
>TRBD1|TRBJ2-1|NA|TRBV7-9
TGTGCCAGTTTCGGGACAGGGGCGTACAATGAGCAGTTCTTC
CASFGTGAYNEQFF
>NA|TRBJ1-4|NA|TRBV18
TGTGCCAGCTCACCACGTACAGAGAATGAAAAACTGTTTTTT
CASSPRTENEKLFF
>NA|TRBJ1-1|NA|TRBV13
TGTGCCAGCAGCTTTCGTCCCCAGGCAATCCCTTATCAGAACACTGAAGCTTTCTTT
CASSFRPQAIPYQNTEAFF
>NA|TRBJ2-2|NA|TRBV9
TGTGCCAGCAGCGTAGGAGGTAGCCAGGGCGTCGGGGAGCTGTTTTTT
CASSVGGSQGVGELFF
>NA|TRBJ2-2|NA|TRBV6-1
TGTGCCAGCAGTGAAGCGGGGGACGGGGAGCTGTTTTTT
CASSEAGDGELFF
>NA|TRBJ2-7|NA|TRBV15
TGTGCCACCAGCAGAGTTGGGCATGCCTACGAGCAGTACTTC
CATSRVGHAYEQYF
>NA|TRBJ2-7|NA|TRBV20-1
TGCAGTGCTAGACCGTGGGAGCAGTACTTC
CSARPWEQYF
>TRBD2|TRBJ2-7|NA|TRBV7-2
TGTGCCAGCAGCTTACGGCGGGAGTCCCACGAGCAGTACTTC
CASSLRRESHEQYF
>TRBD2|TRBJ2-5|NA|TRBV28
TGTGCCAGCGGCAAGTTGTTTCGTCCTAGCGGCCTCCAAGAGACCCAGTACTTC
CASGKLFRPSGLQETQYF
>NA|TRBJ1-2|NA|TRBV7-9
TGTGCCAGCAGCTTATATCGGCAGAAGAATGGCTACACCTTC
CASSLYRQKNGYTF
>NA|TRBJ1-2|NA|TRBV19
TGTGCCAGTAGAACCGTCCCGGGACCGATCTATGGCTACACCTTC
CASRTVPGPIYGYTF
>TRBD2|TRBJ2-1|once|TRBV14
TGTGCCAGCAGCCATGGGCTAGCGGGAGGAGGTGAGCAGTTCTTC
CASSHGLAGGGEQFF
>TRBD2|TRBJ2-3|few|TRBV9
TGTGCCAGCAGCATTACTAGCGGGTATACGCAGTATTTT
CASSITSGYTQYF
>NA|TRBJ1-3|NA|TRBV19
TGTGCCAGTAGTATTGGGCAGTACTCTGGAAACACCATATATTTT
CASSIGQYSGNTIYF
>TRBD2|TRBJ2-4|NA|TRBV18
TGTGCCAGCTCGCTAGCGGGAGGGTTCGCCAAAAACATTCAGTACTTC
CASSLAGGFAKNIQYF
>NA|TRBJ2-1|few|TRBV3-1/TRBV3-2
TGTGCCAGCAGCCAAGCAGGCGTCTACAATGAGCAGTTCTTC
CASSQAGVYNEQFF
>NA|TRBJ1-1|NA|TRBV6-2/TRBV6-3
TGTGCCAGCAGTTTTCGGTCAGGGGCCCTGAACACTGAAGCTTTCTTT
CASSFRSGALNTEAFF
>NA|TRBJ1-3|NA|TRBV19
TGTGCCAGTACACCGTCGGGAGCGGGAAACACCATATATTTT
CASTPSGAGNTIYF
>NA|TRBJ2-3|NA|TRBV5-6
TGTGCCAGCAGCTTGGAGGGGGGCTATAGCACAGATACGCAGTATTTT
CASSLEGGYSTDTQYF
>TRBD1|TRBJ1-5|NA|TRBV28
TGTGCCAGCAGTTTAGGGGGGACAGGCGGATCTCAGCCCCAGCATTTT
CASSLGGTGGSQPQHF
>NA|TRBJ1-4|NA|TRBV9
TGTGCCAGCAGCGTAGGCAACAGGGCTATTAATGAAAAACTGTTTTTT
CASSVGNRAINEKLFF
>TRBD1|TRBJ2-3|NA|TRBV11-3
TGTGCCAGCAGCGCCGGGACAGGGATCGTAGATACGCAGTATTTT
CASSAGTGIVDTQYF
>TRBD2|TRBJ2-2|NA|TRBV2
TGTGCCAGCGGAGAGACTAGCGGGATTAGTGCCGGGGAGCTGTTTTTT
CASGETSGISAGELFF
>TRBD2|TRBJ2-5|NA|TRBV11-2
TGTGCCAGCAGCTTACTCTCTAGCGGGAGGACGGGAGAGACCCAGTACTTC
CASSLLSSGRTGETQYF
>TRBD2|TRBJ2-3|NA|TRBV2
TGTGCCAGCAAACGGACTAGCGGGAACACAGATACGCAGTATTTT
CASKRTSGNTDTQYF